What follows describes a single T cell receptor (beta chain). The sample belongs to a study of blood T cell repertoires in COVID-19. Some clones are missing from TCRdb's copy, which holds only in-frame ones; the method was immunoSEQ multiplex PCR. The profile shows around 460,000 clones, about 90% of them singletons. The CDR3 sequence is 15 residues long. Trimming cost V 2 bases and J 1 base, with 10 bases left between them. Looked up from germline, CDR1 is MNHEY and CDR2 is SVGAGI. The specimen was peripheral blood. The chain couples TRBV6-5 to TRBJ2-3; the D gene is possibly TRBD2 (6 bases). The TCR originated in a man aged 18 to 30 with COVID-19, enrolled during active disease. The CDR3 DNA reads TGTGCCAGCAGTTACCAAGCGGGCCGCACAGATACGCAGTATTTT. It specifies CASSYQAGRTDTQYF.